In this sample, the clone carrying this T cell receptor (beta chain) turned up many times. Its antigen is currently unknown. With 1 base clipped from V and 4 bases from J, the junction kept 5 bases outside the gene matches. Germline V lookup: CDR1 SEHNR, CDR2 FQNEAQ (reference sequence). This CDR3 spans 16 amino acids. These data come from a study of T cell repertoires in cytomegalovirus infection. Study information: Based on public TCR beta signatures, there were indications of CMV infection and of a matching HLA type. Findings of the study overall: Totalled public TCR beta family frequency picked out people who carried CMV plus the relevant HLA.

TCRdb passed the reads through MiXCR, listing each CDR3 protein once. The profile shows approximately 240,000 distinct CDR3 sequences, about 12% of them singletons. What was sequenced was PBMCs. The genes are TRBV7-9 and TRBJ1-1, with TRBD1 matching 11 bases. This receptor was obtained from a human donor in good health (CMV status not recorded). Some clones in this sample may be carry-over from other donors' samples. The CDR3 region is CASSLGTGGAGTEAFF. The DNA of the CDR3 is TGTGCCAGCAGCTTAGGGACAGGGGGCGCGGGCACTGAAGCTTTCTTT.